These 23 T cell receptor beta chains share one sample of origin, sequenced in a study of CD8 T cells in ankylosing spondylitis. TCRdb re-called the 5' RACE reads through MiXCR, storing one row per CDR3 protein. The sample has about 360,000 distinct CDR3 sequences, 20% seen once. Sequenced material: blood, either unsorted or a sorted T cell fraction (not recorded which). The receptors were sampled from a male donor with ankylosing spondylitis or in good health (not recorded which).

The DNA for the CDR3 is TGTGCCAGCAGCAAAAGGGACACTTCAGAGACCCAGTACTTC. Amino acids: CASSKRDTSETQYF. V gene TRBV7-9 combines with J gene TRBJ2-5; D is possibly TRBD1 (6 bases). Germline V gene data show CDR1 as SEHNR and CDR2 as FQNEAQ (reference sequence). V lost 5 bases and J 4 bases, leaving 14 bases between the germline ends. This CDR3 has 14 residues.

This CDR3 reads CASSFRGPTEETQYF. CDR3 sequence (DNA): TGTGCCAGCAGTTTCCGGGGCCCGACGGAAGAGACCCAGTACTTC. The J gene is TRBJ2-5, the V gene TRBV28, with D perhaps assigned TRBD1 or TRBD2 (5 bases each). With 3 bases removed from V and 3 bases from J, the gap between germline ends came to 14 bases. The CDR3 length is 15 residues. In germline, CDR1 is MDHEN, CDR2 SYDVKM.

This clonotype came up a few times. V is TRBV9 and J is TRBJ2-3; the D is unclear. With 0 bases removed from V and 3 bases from J, the gap between germline ends came to 11 bases. The germline V gene has CDR1 SGDLS and CDR2 YYNGEE. The CDR3 is 15 residues long. This chain's CDR3 is CASSVAMQITDTQYF. In nucleotides, the CDR3 is TGTGCCAGCAGCGTAGCAATGCAGATTACAGATACGCAGTATTTT. The full variable domain, its missing parts supplied by reference TRBV9 and TRBJ2-3, is DSGVTQTPKHLITATGQRVTLRCSPRSGDLSVYWYQQSLDQGLQFLIQYYNGEERAKGNILERFSAQQFPDLHSELNLSSLELGDSALYFCASSVAMQITDTQYFGPGTRLTVL.

The chain is built from TRBV20-1 and TRBJ2-7, with TRBD1 as a possible D gene (5 bases). The CDR3 loop spans 13 amino acids. CDR1 DFQATT and CDR2 SNEGSKA come from the germline V gene (reference sequence). V dropped 1 base and J dropped 5 bases, with 12 bases sitting between them. In DNA, the CDR3 is TGCAGTGCTAGAGCGACAGTTCCCCACGAGCAGTACTTC. Its protein is CSARATVPHEQYF.

This rearrangement joins TRBV20-1 to TRBJ2-3, with D possibly matching TRBD2 (5 bases). Trimming cost V 3 bases and J 5 bases, with 9 bases left between them. The length of the CDR3 is 12 residues. Germline V gene lookup returns CDR1 DFQATT and CDR2 SNEGSKA (reference sequence). CDR3 loop: CSASWELDTQYF. The CDR3 DNA reads as TGCAGTGCTAGCTGGGAGTTAGATACGCAGTATTTT.

The chain couples TRBV2 to TRBJ2-7, with TRBD1 matching 11 bases. V gave up 4 bases and J gave up 7 bases; unmatched junction bases: 6. The germline V gene encodes CDR1 SNHLY and CDR2 FYNNEI. This CDR3 is built from 14 residues. The CDR3 DNA follows: TGTGCCAGCAGTGGAGGGACAGGGGGGAGAGAGCAGTACTTC. Its translation: CASSGGTGGREQYF.

For the CDR3, the DNA is TGTGCCAGCAGTTCGCCGGGGGATTGGGGTGAGCAGTTCTTC. This codes for CASSSPGDWGEQFF. The V gene is TRBV12-3 or TRBV12-4, the J gene TRBJ2-1; perhaps TRBD2 as D (6 bases). V was trimmed by 4 bases and J by 9 bases, leaving 16 bases between them. The CDR3 loop spans 14 amino acids.

The J gene is TRBJ2-1, the V gene TRBV7-8; D uncertain. Trimming took 0 bases from V and 6 from J, leaving 12 bases between them. The CDR3 is 15 amino acids. CDR1 and CDR2 from the germline V gene are SGHVS and FQNEAQ. CDR3: CASSLAPIVGNEQFF. DNA of the CDR3: TGTGCCAGCAGCTTAGCCCCAATCGTAGGCAATGAGCAGTTCTTC. Full variable domain (rest looked up from reference TRBV7-8 and TRBJ2-1): GAGVSQSPRYKVAKRGQDVALRCDPISGHVSLFWYQQALGQGPEFLTYFQNEAQLDKSGLPSDRFFAERPEGSVSTLKIQRTQQEDSAVYLCASSLAPIVGNEQFFGPGTRLTVL.

The V call is TRBV4-1, the J call TRBJ1-4; D unresolved. Trimming shortened V by 10 bases and J by 8 bases, and 23 bases separated the two germline ends. Germline CDR1 and CDR2: MGHRA and YSYEKL. This CDR3 has 15 residues. The chain's CDR3 is CAIITTGRQLEKLFF. The DNA of the CDR3 is TGCGCCATCATTACGACGGGAAGACAATTGGAAAAACTGTTTTTT.

About this clonotype itself: At one end the junction does not follow the germline gene, possibly because of a read error. This rearrangement joins TRBV28 to TRBJ2-5; D remains unclear. This CDR3 contains 12 residues. The germline V gene encodes CDR1 MDHEN and CDR2 SYDVKM. The chain's CDR3 is CASSLSVETQCF. CDR3 sequence (DNA): TGTGCCAGCAGTTTATCCGTCGAGACCCAGTGCTTC.

The genes are TRBV11-2 and TRBJ2-5; D may match TRBD1 or TRBD2 (5 bases each). CDR1 SGHAT and CDR2 FQNNGV come from the germline V gene. The CDR3 has 15 residues. V lost 1 base and J 2 bases, leaving 11 bases between the germline ends. In nucleotides, the CDR3 is TGTGCCAGCAGCTTAGTGGGACGGTTGCAAGAGACCCAGTACTTC. This gives the protein CASSLVGRLQETQYF.

This rearrangement joins TRBV12-3 or TRBV12-4 to TRBJ2-1; the D is unclear. The CDR3 is made up of 12 amino acids. Trimming took 7 bases from V and 6 from J, leaving 10 bases between them. CDR3 region: CASTRRPNEQFF. CDR3 nucleotide sequence: TGTGCCAGCACCCGGCGGCCCAATGAGCAGTTCTTC.

The chain combines TRBV6-1 with TRBJ2-5; D may be TRBD1 (6 bases). The CDR3 is 15 amino acids. V lost 3 bases and J 4 bases, leaving 15 bases between the germline ends. Germline V gene sequence: CDR1 MNHNS, CDR2 SASEGT. As DNA, the CDR3 is TGTGCCAGCAGTGAGTGGGGGCAGGGCGCAGAGACCCAGTACTTC. Translation gives CASSEWGQGAETQYF.

The chain combines TRBV28 with TRBJ2-7; weak D call: TRBD1 (6 bases). Germline CDR1 reads MDHEN; CDR2 reads SYDVKM. The CDR3 consists of 14 residues. V dropped 4 bases and J dropped 2 bases, with 12 bases sitting between them. CDR3 bases: TGTGCCAGCAGTTCGGACAGCCGGCCCTACGAGCAGTACTTC. As protein: CASSSDSRPYEQYF.

The V call is TRBV5-1, the J call TRBJ2-7, with D hard to call. The CDR3 totals 17 residues. Germline assignment: CDR1 SGHRS and CDR2 YFSETQ. Trimming removed 2 bases from V and 0 bases from J, with 18 bases in between. CDR3 residues: CASSFDLTAESSYEQYF. CDR3 in DNA: TGCGCCAGCAGCTTTGACCTGACCGCAGAGAGCTCCTACGAGCAGTACTTC.

This clonotype turned up a few times. This rearrangement joins TRBV12-3 or TRBV12-4 to TRBJ2-7, with 8 positions matching TRBD1. CDR3 length: 13 amino acids. Trimming cost V 6 bases and J 3 bases; bases outside gene matches: 4. CDR3 in DNA: TGTGCCAGCAGCATCGGACAGGGCTACGAGCAGTACTTC. It codes for CASSIGQGYEQYF.

The chain couples TRBV5-6 to TRBJ2-2; D is possibly TRBD1 (5 bases). There are 15 residues in the CDR3. From germline, CDR1 is SGHDT and CDR2 YYEEEE. Trimming pared 1 base from V and 3 bases from J, leaving 10 bases between. CDR3 DNA: TGTGCCAGCAGCTTGAGGGCAGGGTACACCGGGGAGCTGTTTTTT. Its protein is CASSLRAGYTGELFF.

As for this clonotype: A much larger clone differs from this one at a single base, so this may be a read error. J is TRBJ2-1 and V is TRBV6-1, with D hard to call. The germline gives CDR1 MNHNS, CDR2 SASEGT. V lost 10 bases to trimming and J lost 3 bases, with 4 bases between them. This CDR3 spans 10 amino acids. CDR3 amino acids: CATSYNEQFF. Written as DNA, the CDR3 is TGTGCCACCAGCTACAATGAGCAGTTCTTC.

The V gene is TRBV19, the J gene TRBJ2-7; 8 nucleotides match TRBD1. This CDR3 is 17 amino acids long. With V trimmed by 4 bases and J by 3 bases, 14 bases remained unmatched. Germline-derived CDR1 and CDR2 are LNHDA and SQIVND (reference sequence). The CDR3 sequence is CASSTTFFGDRIYEQYF. The CDR3 DNA follows: TGTGCCAGTAGTACGACCTTCTTTGGGGACAGGATCTACGAGCAGTACTTC.

The chain is built from TRBV27 and TRBJ2-5; TRBD2 might be the D (5 bases). Trimming pared 6 bases from V and 7 bases from J, leaving 15 bases between. CDR3 length: 13 residues. Looked up from germline, CDR1 is MNHEY and CDR2 is SMNVEV (reference sequence). CDR3: CASRPSGVGTQYF. CDR3 DNA sequence: TGTGCCAGCAGACCCTCCGGGGTTGGGACCCAGTACTTC.

The CDR3 loop reads CASSWRGAGEITDTQYF. The CDR3 DNA reads as TGTGCCAGCAGCTGGCGTGGTGCGGGAGAAATCACAGATACGCAGTATTTT. The chain joins TRBV7-8 to TRBJ2-3, with 7 bases that match TRBD2. J gave up 2 bases and V 4 bases, and 12 bases lay outside the gene matches. The length of the CDR3 is 17 residues. Germline V gene sequence: CDR1 SGHVS, CDR2 FQNEAQ.

There are a few counts of this clonotype. The chain employs TRBV6-5 and TRBJ2-3, with 9 positions matching TRBD2. Germline V gene sequence: CDR1 MNHEY, CDR2 SVGAGI. J gave up 1 base and V 2 bases, and 7 bases lay outside the gene matches. The CDR3 extends over 17 amino acids. DNA for the CDR3: TGTGCCAGCAGTTACGAATCGGCTAGCGGGGGCACAGATACGCAGTATTTT. This codes for CASSYESASGGTDTQYF.

This chain links TRBV7-9 with TRBJ2-4; D possibly uses TRBD1 or TRBD2 (5 bases each). V was pared by 3 bases and J by 0 bases, with 12 bases between. The CDR3 covers 16 residues. CDR1 SEHNR and CDR2 FQNEAQ come from the germline V gene (reference sequence). The CDR3: CASSLGRTLAKNIQYF. The CDR3 DNA reads as TGTGCCAGCAGCTTGGGACGGACCTTAGCCAAAAACATTCAGTACTTC.